This record covers a single TCR beta chain. It has no known antigen specificity. No base-level quality is on record; no much larger clone is a single base apart. Bone marrow was aspirated after transplant from the posterior iliac crest or another site chosen by the physician. The germline V gene specifies SQVTM as CDR1 and ANQGSEA as CDR2. Measured from the cysteine to the phenylalanine, the CDR3 is 16 residues long. The read is trimmed to its CDR3 DNA, 48 bases read in frame from base 1. V and J lose 5 bases and 5 bases, and a span of 22 bases separates them. The library was produced with the immunoSEQ multiplex PCR assay. For most patients, high-throughput TCR-beta CDR3 sequencing of genomic DNA was performed by Adaptive Biotechnologies. The paper's processing steps were these. Adaptive's ImmunoSEQ software was the source of the TCR sequencing data for about 18 patients, while three other patients were processed with MiXCR and VDJtools. Because the origin of CDR3 nucleotide sequences shared between donor and recipient could not be assigned, those sequences were removed. To count as alloreactive, a clone needed at least 2-fold expansion over unstimulated cells and a minimum CFSE-low frequency of 0.002% (template counts) or 0.001% (read counts). Clones were considered mappable if detected in sequenced pre-transplant spleen, lymph node, or MLR CFSE-low populations of the donor or recipient. The cumulative frequency of alloreactive clones was calculated as a percentage of all sequences, weighted by copy number. TCRdb limited this immuneACCESS table to in-frame rearrangements with V and J called. A share of clones is missing; checked studies link under half to unresolved V genes, and the rest is unexplained. V, J and clone size derive from that table, while D and trimming were established from the DNA sequence. The sample table contains roughly 69,000 clones; only one count was recorded for roughly 92% of them. The ten largest clones represent around 7.1% of the sample.

These data come from a study of graft-versus-host responses after intestinal transplantation listed by TCRdb under 2021. With respect to the entire study: Recipients received multivisceral, liver-intestinal, or isolated intestinal transplants. Every recipient was given anti-thymocyte globulin induction, then maintenance tacrolimus and steroids for roughly 3 years. After intestinal transplantation, graft-versus-host and host-versus-graft alloreactive T cell clones were followed in the graft, circulation and bone marrow using bulk TCR-beta CDR3 sequencing. Alloreactive clones were identified by sequencing pre-transplant mixed lymphocyte reaction products and comparing these products with unstimulated pre-transplant donor and recipient T cells. The cohort enrolled 24 intestinal transplant recipients, one of whom was a retransplant, and a few patients without pretransplant specimens were excluded. A peak of at least 4% donor T cells among recipient peripheral blood mononuclear cells was the definition used for donor T cell macrochimerism. Rather than going through the commercial service, samples from a few later patients were sequenced in-house on an Illumina MiSeq and processed with MiXCR. Paper-wide results and their limitations: High GvH to HvG T cell clonal ratios were observed in the allografts of patients with donor T cell macrochimerism. GvH clones were found in recipient bone marrow, and some of the GvH clones appeared earlier in ileal mucosa or blood, which is consistent with an intestinal mucosal origin. The relatively low number and heterogeneity of intestinal transplant patients limited the conclusions. Early after transplant, peak levels of circulating GvH clones were associated with declines in HvG clones.

The receptor was isolated from a human patient who received an intestinal transplant, so some T cells may come from the graft donor. The chain is assembled from TRBV29-1 and TRBJ1-5, with TRBD1 as a weak D call on 6 bases. The input for sequencing was bone marrow, taken roughly 110 weeks after intestinal transplantation. The CDR3 corresponds to CSVPPNHGRGHQPQHF. The sequenced DNA: TGCAGCGTTCCCCCTAACCATGGCAGGGGCCATCAGCCCCAGCATTTT.